These 20 T cell receptor beta chains were all obtained from the same sample, sequenced in a study of cytomegalovirus exposure and HLA in healthy donors. The PCR had 60 Vbeta and 13 Jbeta primers. Libraries were prepared by immunoSEQ multiplex PCR; TCRdb keeps only in-frame clonotypes and omits some of them. This table holds approximately 75,000 clones, around 84% found once. Sample: PBMCs. These receptors were taken from a man between 70 and 80 years old in good health and CMV-seropositive.

This chain uses TRBV7-2 with TRBJ2-3, with TRBD2 matching 10 bases. V was pared by 1 base and J by 2 bases, with 3 bases of the junction left unmatched. The length of the CDR3 is 16 residues. Germline loops: CDR1 SGHTA, CDR2 FQGNSA. The chain's CDR3 is CASSLVLAGPTDTQYF. The CDR3 DNA follows: TGTGCCAGCAGCTTAGTACTAGCGGGGCCCACAGATACGCAGTATTTT.

The genes are TRBV27 and TRBJ2-1; the D gene is possibly TRBD2 (6 bases). With 5 bases removed from V and 8 bases from J, the gap between germline ends came to 13 bases. The CDR3 runs 13 residues. The germline V gene encodes CDR1 MNHEY and CDR2 SMNVEV (reference sequence). Here the CDR3 reads CASSPPAGHEQFF. CDR3 coding DNA: TGTGCCAGCAGTCCCCCGGCGGGGCATGAGCAGTTCTTC.

The chain is built from TRBV6-1 and TRBJ2-5, with D tentatively TRBD2 (6 bases). Trimming pared 9 bases from V and 1 base from J, leaving 12 bases between. Looked up from germline, CDR1 is MNHNS and CDR2 is SASEGT. CDR3 length equals 13 residues. CDR3 sequence reads: CASRTSSQETQYF. The CDR3 region has the DNA TGTGCCAGTCGAACTAGCTCCCAAGAGACCCAGTACTTC.

The chain employs TRBV7-9 and TRBJ2-7; 9 positions match TRBD1. There are 16 residues in the CDR3. CDR1 and CDR2 (germline): SEHNR, FQNEAQ (reference sequence). The V segment lost 7 bases and the J segment 1 base; nucleotides outside the gene matches: 11. As DNA, the CDR3 is TGTGCCAGCACCCCGGTTGCCGGGACAGGGTCCTACGAGCAGTACTTC. This translates into CASTPVAGTGSYEQYF.

This chain joins TRBV15 and TRBJ1-2, with 7 bases that match TRBD1. Germline V CDR1 and CDR2: LNHNV, YYDKDF (reference sequence). This CDR3 contains 15 residues. V lost 2 bases to trimming and J lost 8 bases; unmatched junction nucleotides: 11. Here the CDR3 DNA reads TGTGCCACCAGCAGAAGCGAAGGGGGCGCGGGGGGCTACACCTTC. Its translation is CATSRSEGGAGGYTF.

This rearrangement joins TRBV29-1 to TRBJ1-4; TRBD1 matches 8 bases. The J segment lost 1 base and the V segment lost 7 bases, leaving 5 bases of the junction unmatched. Germline values: CDR1 SQVTM, CDR2 ANQGSEA. The CDR3 covers 14 residues. CDR3 in amino acids: CSAQGARTNEKLFF. Here the CDR3 DNA reads TGCAGCGCCCAGGGGGCGAGAACTAATGAAAAACTGTTTTTT. The whole variable domain, filled in from reference TRBV29-1 and TRBJ1-4, reads SAVISQKPSRDICQRGTSLTIQCQVDSQVTMMFWYRQQPGQSLTLIATANQGSEATYESGFVIDKFPISRPNLTFSTLTVSNMSPEDSSIYLCSAQGARTNEKLFFGSGTQLSVL.

The gene calls are TRBV4-3 and TRBJ1-4; 8 bases match TRBD1. Germline V lookup: CDR1 LGHNA, CDR2 YSLEER. Trimming cost V 2 bases and J 8 bases; bases outside gene matches: 10. The CDR3 consists of 16 residues. CDR3 region: CASSQSAQGAEEKLFF. CDR3 coding DNA: TGCGCCAGCAGCCAATCCGCCCAGGGGGCGGAAGAAAAACTGTTTTTT.

The gene calls are TRBV4-1 and TRBJ1-2; 10 nucleotides line up with TRBD1. Germline CDR1 reads MGHRA; CDR2 reads YSYEKL. V was clipped by 1 base and J by 4 bases; unmatched bases: 6. This CDR3 has 16 amino acids. This CDR3 reads CASSQVGTGETYGYTF. The DNA of the CDR3 is TGCGCCAGCAGCCAAGTCGGGACAGGGGAAACCTATGGCTACACCTTC.

This sequence joins TRBV18 and TRBJ2-3; the D gene is possibly TRBD1 (6 bases). The germline V gene encodes CDR1 KGHSH and CDR2 LQKENI. The CDR3 runs to 14 residues. Trimming stripped 3 bases from V and 2 bases from J, with 9 bases between. CDR3 protein: CASSPQGNTDTQYF. The CDR3 region has the DNA TGTGCCAGCTCACCCCAGGGGAACACAGATACGCAGTATTTT.

The genes are TRBV10-3 and TRBJ2-1, with 11 nucleotides matching TRBD1. The V segment lost 3 bases and the J segment 8 bases; nucleotides outside the gene matches: 3. The CDR3 runs 14 residues. The V gene's germline CDR1 is ENHRY and CDR2 SYGVKD. The CDR3: CAISDGTGGDEQFF. DNA of the CDR3: TGTGCCATCAGTGATGGGACAGGGGGTGATGAGCAGTTCTTC.

The genes are TRBV2 and TRBJ2-7; TRBD1 matches 7 bases. V dropped 4 bases and J dropped 2; count of bases not matched to a gene: 5. This CDR3 contains 14 residues. The V gene's germline CDR1 is SNHLY and CDR2 FYNNEI. In nucleotides, the CDR3 is TGTGCCAGCAGTGTACAGGGGTACCCCTACGAGCAGTACTTC. This encodes CASSVQGYPYEQYF. The entire variable domain, with the rest obtained from reference TRBV2 and TRBJ2-7, is as follows: EPEVTQTPSHQVTQMGQEVILRCVPISNHLYFYWYRQILGQKVEFLVSFYNNEISEKSEIFDDQFSVERPDGSNFTLKIRSTKLEDSAMYFCASSVQGYPYEQYFGPGTRLTVT.

J is TRBJ2-5 and V is TRBV14; the match to TRBD2 covers 14 bases. With 1 base clipped from V and 5 bases from J, the junction kept 6 bases outside the gene matches. Germline V gene sequence: CDR1 SGHDN, CDR2 FVKESK. This CDR3 is 17 amino acids long. In DNA form, the CDR3 reads TGTGCCAGCAGCCAAGCGTCGGGACTAGCGGGAGTCGAGACCCAGTACTTC. This sequence encodes CASSQASGLAGVETQYF.

In its sample, this clone was seen once. V is TRBV7-2 and J is TRBJ2-7, with 13 bases aligning to TRBD2. Per the germline V gene, CDR1 is SGHTA and CDR2 is FQGNSA. V lost 5 bases and J lost 6; bases outside the gene matches: 7. This CDR3 contains 15 residues. This CDR3 reads CASSTRTSGSFEQYF. The DNA of the CDR3 is TGTGCCAGCAGCACGCGGACTAGCGGGAGCTTCGAGCAGTACTTC.

CDR3 in amino acids: CAISDDTGRHGYTF. CDR3 sequence (DNA): TGTGCCATCAGTGACGACACAGGGCGTCATGGCTACACCTTC. This chain connects TRBV10-3 to TRBJ1-2; D may be TRBD1 (6 bases). With 3 bases removed from V and 6 bases from J, the gap between germline ends came to 14 bases. Germline values: CDR1 ENHRY, CDR2 SYGVKD. The CDR3 spans 14 residues.

The chain joins TRBV11-2 to TRBJ1-6; D is unclear. Trimming left V 1 base short and J 10 bases short, with 8 bases between. The CDR3 is 13 amino acids. Germline V gene data show CDR1 as SGHAT and CDR2 as FQNNGV. Here the CDR3 reads CASSLARGSPLHF. CDR3 coding DNA: TGTGCCAGCAGCTTAGCACGGGGATCACCCCTCCACTTT.

The chain carries TRBV19 and TRBJ2-1; 12 bases align to TRBD1. Per germline, CDR1 LNHDA and CDR2 SQIVND (reference sequence). Germline trimming cut 3 bases from V and 13 bases from J; bases unmatched to any gene: 10. The CDR3 totals 15 residues. This CDR3 is CASSIQSSGTGGQFF. The CDR3 DNA sequence: TGTGCCAGTAGTATCCAGAGCAGTGGGACAGGGGGCCAGTTCTTC.

The chain is built from TRBV28 and TRBJ2-7, with 7 bases matching TRBD1. The germline V gene has CDR1 MDHEN and CDR2 SYDVKM. This CDR3 is built from 14 residues. V trimming: 6 bases; J trimming: 0 bases; junction bases outside the gene matches: 5. The CDR3 coding sequence is TGTGCCAGCAGACCGGGACAGAGCTCCTACGAGCAGTACTTC. This gives the protein CASRPGQSSYEQYF.

The rearrangement uses TRBV4-3 and TRBJ2-3; 9 bases are shared with TRBD2. V shed 4 bases and J 5 bases; nucleotides not matched to a gene: 7. Germline CDR1 LGHNA, CDR2 YSLEER. This CDR3 has 15 residues. The CDR3 sequence is CASSLLAGGEDTQYF. As DNA, the CDR3 is TGCGCCAGCAGCCTTCTGGCGGGGGGGGAAGATACGCAGTATTTT.

The chain recombines TRBV7-2 with TRBJ1-5, with D unresolved. The germline gives CDR1 SGHTA, CDR2 FQGNSA. This CDR3 spans 15 amino acids. V lost 1 base and J 4 bases, leaving 11 bases between the germline ends. The DNA of the CDR3 is TGTGCCAGCAGCTTAGGCCGGGTTAGTAATCAGCCCCAGCATTTT. Amino acids: CASSLGRVSNQPQHF.

This clone came up once. The chain couples TRBV4-1 to TRBJ1-4; D unresolved. CDR1 is MGHRA and CDR2 is YSYEKL in the germline V gene. CDR3 length equals 12 residues. Trimming removed 4 bases from V and 6 bases from J, with 6 bases in between. The DNA for the CDR3 is TGCGCCAGCAGCCGTCCATATGAAAAACTGTTTTTT. Its protein product is CASSRPYEKLFF.